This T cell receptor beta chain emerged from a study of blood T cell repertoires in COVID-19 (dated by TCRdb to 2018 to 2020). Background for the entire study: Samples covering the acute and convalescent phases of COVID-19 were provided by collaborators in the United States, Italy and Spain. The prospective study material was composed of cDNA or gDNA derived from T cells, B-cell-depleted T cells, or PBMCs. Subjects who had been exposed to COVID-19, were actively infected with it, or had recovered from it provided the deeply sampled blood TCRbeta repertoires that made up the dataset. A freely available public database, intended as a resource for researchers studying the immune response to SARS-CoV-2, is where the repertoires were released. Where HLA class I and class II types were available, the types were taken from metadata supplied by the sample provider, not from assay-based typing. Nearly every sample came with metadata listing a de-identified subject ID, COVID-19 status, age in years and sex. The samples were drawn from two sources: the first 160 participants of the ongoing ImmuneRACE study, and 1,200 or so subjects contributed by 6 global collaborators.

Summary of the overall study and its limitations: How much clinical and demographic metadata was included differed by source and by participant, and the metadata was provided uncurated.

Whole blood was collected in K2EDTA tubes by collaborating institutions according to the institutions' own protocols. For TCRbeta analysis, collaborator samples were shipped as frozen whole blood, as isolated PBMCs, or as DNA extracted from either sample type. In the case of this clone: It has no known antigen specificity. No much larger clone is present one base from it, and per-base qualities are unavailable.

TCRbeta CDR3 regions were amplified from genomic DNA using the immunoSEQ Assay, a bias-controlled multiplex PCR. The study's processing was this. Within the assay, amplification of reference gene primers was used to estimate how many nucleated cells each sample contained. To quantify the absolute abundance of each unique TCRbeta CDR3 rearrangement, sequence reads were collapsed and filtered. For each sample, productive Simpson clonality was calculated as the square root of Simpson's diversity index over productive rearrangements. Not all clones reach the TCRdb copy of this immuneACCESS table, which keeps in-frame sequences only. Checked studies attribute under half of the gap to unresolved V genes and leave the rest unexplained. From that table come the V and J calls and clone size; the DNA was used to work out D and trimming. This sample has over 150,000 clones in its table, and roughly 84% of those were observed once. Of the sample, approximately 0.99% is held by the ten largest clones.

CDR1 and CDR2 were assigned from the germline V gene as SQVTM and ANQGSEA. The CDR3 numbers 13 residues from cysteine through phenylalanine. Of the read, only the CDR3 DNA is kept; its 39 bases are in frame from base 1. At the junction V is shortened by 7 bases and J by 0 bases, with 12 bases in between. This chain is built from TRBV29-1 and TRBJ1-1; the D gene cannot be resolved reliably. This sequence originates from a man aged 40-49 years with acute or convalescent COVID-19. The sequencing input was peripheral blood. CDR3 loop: CSARGGMNTEAFF. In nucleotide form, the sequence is TGCAGCGCCCGGGGAGGGATGAACACTGAAGCTTTCTTT. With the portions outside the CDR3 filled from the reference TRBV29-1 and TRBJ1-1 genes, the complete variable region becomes SAVISQKPSRDICQRGTSLTIQCQVDSQVTMMFWYRQQPGQSLTLIATANQGSEATYESGFVIDKFPISRPNLTFSTLTVSNMSPEDSSIYLCSARGGMNTEAFFGQGTRLTVV.